This TCR beta chain appears in the sequencing data of a study of response to subunit inactivated influenza vaccine. Study-level results: Each seasonal influenza vaccination recruits few new T cells, the authors suggested.

TCRdb redid the calling of the RT-PCR reads with MiXCR, one entry per CDR3 protein. This table has under 550,000 distinct CDR3 sequences, around 7.9% appearing once. The CDR3 is 14 residues long. The ends lost 5 bases at V and 1 base at J; junction bases unmatched: 5. The germline V gene encodes CDR1 DFQATT and CDR2 SNEGSKA (reference sequence). This clonotype was picked up many times. The antigen remains undetermined. The chain links TRBV20-1 to TRBJ2-7, with TRBD2 matching 10 bases. The receptor comes from a man aged 50 to 69 who received an inactivated influenza vaccine. This material consisted of PBMCs from blood, taken less than 30 months after vaccination. DNA of the CDR3: TGCAGTGCTCCCTTAGCGGGAGGTTCCTACGAGCAGTACTTC. It specifies CSAPLAGGSYEQYF.